This TCR beta chain is drawn from a study of T cell repertoires in cytomegalovirus infection. The overall study: CMV infection and matching HLA type were both indicated by public TCR beta signatures. Whole-study results and caveats: HLA-C-restricted TCR beta clonotypes specific for CMV led the ex vivo response.

TCRdb analysed the reads with MiXCR anew, one entry per CDR3 protein. The sample consists of some 920,000 distinct CDR3 sequences, approximately 32% of them appearing once. This clonotype was found a few times. Its antigen is unidentified. From germline, CDR1 is ENHRY and CDR2 SYGVKD. CDR3 length: 12 residues. V lost 3 bases, J lost 8 bases, and 10 bases lay in between. The chain combines TRBV10-3 with TRBJ1-1; maybe TRBD1 (6 bases). Sample: cultured CD8+ T cells from PBMCs, taken from culture after CMV antigen stimulation. This clonotype was obtained from a human donor in good health (CMV status not recorded). Some clones in this sample may be carry-over from other donors' samples. CDR3 region: CAISETGWEAFF. CDR3 DNA sequence: TGTGCCATCAGTGAAACAGGGTGGGAAGCTTTCTTT.